Sequencing of this TCR beta chain was carried out in a study of cytomegalovirus exposure and HLA in healthy donors. Whole-study results and caveats: Reportedly, TCR beta sequences accurately predicted HLA-A and HLA-B alleles in most subjects.

This CDR3 comprises 16 residues. CDR1 and CDR2 from the germline V gene are SGHRS and YFSETQ. V gave up 0 bases and J gave up 0 bases; unmatched junction bases: 5. With 60 Vbeta and 13 Jbeta primers, the PCR was carried out. Only in-frame clones appear in the TCRdb table, and some are missing; sequencing was by immunoSEQ multiplex PCR. The profile shows approximately 140,000 clones, roughly four fifths of them singletons. Points on this clone: Antigen: not known.

The chain links TRBV5-1 to TRBJ1-2, with 7 bases identical to TRBD1. This TCR was recovered from a man aged 18 to 29 in good health and CMV-seropositive. Sequencing was carried out using PBMCs. The CDR3 DNA reads TGCGCCAGCAGCTTGGTCGGGACAGTTTCTAACTATGGCTACACCTTC. Residues: CASSLVGTVSNYGYTF.